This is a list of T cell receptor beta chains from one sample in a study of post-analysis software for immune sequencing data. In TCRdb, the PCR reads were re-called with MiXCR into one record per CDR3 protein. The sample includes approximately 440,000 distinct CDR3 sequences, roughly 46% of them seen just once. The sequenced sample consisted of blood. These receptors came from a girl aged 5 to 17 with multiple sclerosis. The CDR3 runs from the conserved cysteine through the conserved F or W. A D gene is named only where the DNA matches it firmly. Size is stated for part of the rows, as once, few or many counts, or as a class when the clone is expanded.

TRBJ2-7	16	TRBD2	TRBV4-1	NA	TGCGCCAGCAGCCAAGGCCGGACTAGCGGGGCTTACGAGCAGTACTTC	CASSQGRTSGAYEQYF
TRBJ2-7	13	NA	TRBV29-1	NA	TGCAGCGTTGTTAGGACTACGACCTACGAGCAGTACTTC	CSVVRTTTYEQYF
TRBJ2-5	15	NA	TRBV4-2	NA	TGTGCCAGCAGCCAAACCGGGACGGAGAAAGAGACCCAGTACTTC	CASSQTGTEKETQYF
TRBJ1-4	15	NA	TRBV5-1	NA	TGCGCCAGCAGCACCAACAGGAATGGTAATGAAAAACTGTTTTTT	CASSTNRNGNEKLFF
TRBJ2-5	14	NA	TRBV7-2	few	TGTGCCAGCAGCTTAGCGTGGCGGCAAGAGACCCAGTACTTC	CASSLAWRQETQYF
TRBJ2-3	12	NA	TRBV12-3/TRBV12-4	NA	TGTGCCGGCAGTTTGAGTGCAGATACGCAGTATTTT	CAGSLSADTQYF
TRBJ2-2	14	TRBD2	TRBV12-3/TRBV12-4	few	TGTGCCAGCAGTTTAACTAGCGCGGGCGGGGAGCTGTTTTTT	CASSLTSAGGELFF
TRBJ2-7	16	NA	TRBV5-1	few	TGCGCCAGCAGCCCCACGCCCGGGCTAGAAGGTTACGAGCAGTACTTC	CASSPTPGLEGYEQYF
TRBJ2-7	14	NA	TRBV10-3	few	TGTGCCATCAGTGAGGCAGAGAGCTCCTACGAGCAGTACTTC	CAISEAESSYEQYF
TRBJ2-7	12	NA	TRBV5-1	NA	TGCGCCAGCAGGGGACCCTCTTACGAGCAGTACTTC	CASRGPSYEQYF
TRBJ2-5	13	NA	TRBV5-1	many	TGCGCCAGCAGCTTGGGGCTCCAAGAGACCCAGTACTTC	CASSLGLQETQYF
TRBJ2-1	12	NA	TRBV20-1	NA	TGCAGTGCCCAGTCACCCGGGAGTCCCCAGTTCTTC	CSAQSPGSPQFF
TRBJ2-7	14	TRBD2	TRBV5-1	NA	TGCGCCAGCAGCTTGATGCGGGAGAGATTCGAGCAGTACTTC	CASSLMRERFEQYF
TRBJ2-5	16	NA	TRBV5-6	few	TGTGCCAGCAGCTTGGATTGGGGGAGTTCCCAAGAGACCCAGTACTTC	CASSLDWGSSQETQYF
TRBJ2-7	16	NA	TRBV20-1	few	TGCAGTGCTGCCGCAGGACATCCTCGTGCCTCCTACGAGCAGTACTTC	CSAAAGHPRASYEQYF
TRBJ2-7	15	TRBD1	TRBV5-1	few	TGCGCCAGCAACGAGGGACAGGCCGCGGCCTACGAGCAGTACTTC	CASNEGQAAAYEQYF
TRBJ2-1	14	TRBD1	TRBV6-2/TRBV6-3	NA	TGTGCCAGCAAACAGGGGGAGACCTACAATGAGCAGTTCTTC	CASKQGETYNEQFF
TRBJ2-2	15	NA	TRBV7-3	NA	TGTGCCAGCAGCCTCGGGACACCGAACACCGGGGAGCTGTTTTTT	CASSLGTPNTGELFF
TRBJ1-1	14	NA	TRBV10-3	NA	TGTGCCATCAGTGAGTTTGTGGGAGGCACTGAAGCTTTCTTT	CAISEFVGGTEAFF
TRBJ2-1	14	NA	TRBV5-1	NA	TGCGCCAGCAGCTTCACAACCCGTTACAATGAGCAGTTCTTC	CASSFTTRYNEQFF
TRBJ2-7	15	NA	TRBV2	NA	TGTGCCAGCAGTGAATGGGGGAAAGGGCACTACGAGCAGTACTTC	CASSEWGKGHYEQYF
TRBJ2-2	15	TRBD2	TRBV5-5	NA	TGTGCCAGCAGCTTGTGGGAGGGGAACACCGGGGAGCTGTTTTTT	CASSLWEGNTGELFF
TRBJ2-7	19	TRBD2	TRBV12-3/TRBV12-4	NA	TGTGCCAGCAGTTTAGCAACGCGTGGGACTAGCGGACAAGCCTACGAGCAGTACTTC	CASSLATRGTSGQAYEQYF
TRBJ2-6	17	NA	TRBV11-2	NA	TGTGCCAGCAGCTTAAGGACAATTACGACTGGGGCCAACGTCCTGACTTTC	CASSLRTITTGANVLTF
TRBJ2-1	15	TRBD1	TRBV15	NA	TGTGCCACCAAAGGACAAGACAGGGGTTACAATGAGCAGTTCTTC	CATKGQDRGYNEQFF
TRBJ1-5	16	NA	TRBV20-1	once	TGCAGTGCCACACGGCCAGAGGGAATCGGCAATCAGCCCCAGCATTTT	CSATRPEGIGNQPQHF
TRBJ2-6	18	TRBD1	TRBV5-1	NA	TGCGCCAGCAGCTACCGGGACAGGGTGGGCTCTGGGGCCAACGTCCTGACTTTC	CASSYRDRVGSGANVLTF
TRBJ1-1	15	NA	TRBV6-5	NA	TGTGCCAGCAGTTACTCCCCAGGGAGGAACACTGAAGCTTTCTTT	CASSYSPGRNTEAFF
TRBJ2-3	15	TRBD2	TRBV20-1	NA	TGCAGTGCTAGAGAGACTAGCGGAGACACAGATATGCAGTATTTT	CSARETSGDTDMQYF
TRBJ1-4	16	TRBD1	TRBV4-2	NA	TGTGCCAGCAGCCAAGGCCCAGGGGGTTATGGTGAAAAACTGTTTTTT	CASSQGPGGYGEKLFF
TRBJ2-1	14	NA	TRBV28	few	TGTGCCAGCAGTCCCCTCGATGGGAGCTATGAGCAGTTCTTC	CASSPLDGSYEQFF
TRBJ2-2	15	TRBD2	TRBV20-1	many	TGCAGTGCTAAACGAGCGGGAGGACGCACCGGGGAGCTGTTTTTT	CSAKRAGGRTGELFF
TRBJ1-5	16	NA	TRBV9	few	TGTGCCAGCAGCCGGGGAGGCGAATCTGGGAGTCAGCCCCAGCATTTT	CASSRGGESGSQPQHF
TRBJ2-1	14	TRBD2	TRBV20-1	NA	TGCAGTGCCACACTAGCGGGAGTTAACAATGAGCAGTTCTTC	CSATLAGVNNEQFF
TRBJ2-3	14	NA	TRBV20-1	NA	TGCAGTGCTAGAGAGGGGGGTAGCACAGATACGCAGTATTTT	CSAREGGSTDTQYF
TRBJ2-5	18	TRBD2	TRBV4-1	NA	TGCGCCAGCAGCCAAGATCCCGCTAGCGGGATAACCCAAGAGACCCAGTACTTC	CASSQDPASGITQETQYF
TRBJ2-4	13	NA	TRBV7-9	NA	TGTGCCAGCAGCCCAATGGGGGTAGACATTCAGTACTTC	CASSPMGVDIQYF
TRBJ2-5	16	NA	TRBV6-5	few	TGTGCCAGCAGTTACTTTCGCGGACAGTCGGGGGAGACCCAGTACTTC	CASSYFRGQSGETQYF
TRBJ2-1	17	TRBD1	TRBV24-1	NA	TGTGCCACCAGTGACCGAACGACAGGGATCGGCGTCAATGAGCAGTTCTTC	CATSDRTTGIGVNEQFF
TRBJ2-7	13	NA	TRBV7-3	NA	TGTGTCAGCAGCTTAAACTCTTTGAACGAGCAGTACTTC	CVSSLNSLNEQYF
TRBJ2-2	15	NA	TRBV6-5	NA	TGTGCCAGCAGTCGCGCCGACCTTCACACCGGGGAGCTGTTTTTT	CASSRADLHTGELFF
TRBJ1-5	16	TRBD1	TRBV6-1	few	TGTGCCAGCAGATCCCCTTGGACAGGGGATAATCAGCCCCAGCATTTT	CASRSPWTGDNQPQHF
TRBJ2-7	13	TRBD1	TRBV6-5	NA	TGTGCCAGCAAGGACAGGGGGCTCTACGAGCAGTACTTC	CASKDRGLYEQYF
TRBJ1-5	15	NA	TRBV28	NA	TGTGCCAGCAGCCTACTAGGGACAAGGGATCAGCCCCAGCATTTT	CASSLLGTRDQPQHF
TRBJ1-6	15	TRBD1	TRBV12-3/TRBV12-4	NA	TGTGCCAGCAGTTTAGCGGGACAGGGCTTTTCGCCCCTCCACTTT	CASSLAGQGFSPLHF
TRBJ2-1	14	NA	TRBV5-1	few	TGCGCCAGCCTATCCGGGACGGAGTACAATGAGCAGTTCTTC	CASLSGTEYNEQFF
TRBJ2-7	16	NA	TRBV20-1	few	TGCAGTGCTAGAGATCCTAGTAGCGTACACTCCTACGAGCAGTACTTC	CSARDPSSVHSYEQYF
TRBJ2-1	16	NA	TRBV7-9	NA	TGTGCCAGCAGCTCGACAGGGAGGCCCTCCTACAATGAGCAGTTCTTC	CASSSTGRPSYNEQFF
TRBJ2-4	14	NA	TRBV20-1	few	TGCAGTGCTCCTAGGGGGGCAGCAGAAAACATTCAGTACTTC	CSAPRGAAENIQYF
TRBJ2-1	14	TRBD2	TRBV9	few	TGTGCCAGCAGCGTAGGTTCTAGCGGCAATGAGCAGTTCTTC	CASSVGSSGNEQFF
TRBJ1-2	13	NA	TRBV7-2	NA	TGTGCCAGCACCAAGGACAGAAACTATGGCTACACCTTC	CASTKDRNYGYTF
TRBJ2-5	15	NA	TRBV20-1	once	TGCAGTGCTAGACGCGTTACGACTGGGGAAGAGACCCAGTACTTC	CSARRVTTGEETQYF
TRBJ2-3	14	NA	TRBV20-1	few	TGCAGTGCTAGGGCGGCCACTAGCACAGATACGCAGTATTTT	CSARAATSTDTQYF
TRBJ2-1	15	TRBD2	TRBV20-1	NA	TGCAGTGCTAGGGCACTGAGCGGGAGTTACAATGAGCAGTTCTTC	CSARALSGSYNEQFF
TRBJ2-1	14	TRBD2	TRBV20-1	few	TGCAGTGCGCCGCGAGCGGGAGGGCCGGATGAGCAGTTCTTC	CSAPRAGGPDEQFF